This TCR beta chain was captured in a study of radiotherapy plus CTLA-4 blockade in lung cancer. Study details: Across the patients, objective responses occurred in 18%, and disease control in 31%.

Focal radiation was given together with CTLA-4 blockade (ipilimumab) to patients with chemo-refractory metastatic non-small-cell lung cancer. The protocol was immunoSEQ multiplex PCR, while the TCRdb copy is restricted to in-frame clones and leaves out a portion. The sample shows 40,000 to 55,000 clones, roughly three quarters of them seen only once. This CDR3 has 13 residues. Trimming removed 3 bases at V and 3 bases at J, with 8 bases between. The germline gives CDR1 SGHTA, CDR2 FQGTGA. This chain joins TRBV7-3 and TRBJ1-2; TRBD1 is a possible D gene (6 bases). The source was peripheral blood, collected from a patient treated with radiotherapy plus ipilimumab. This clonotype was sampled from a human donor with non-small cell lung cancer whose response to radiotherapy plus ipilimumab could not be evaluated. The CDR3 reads CASSFGQYYGYTF. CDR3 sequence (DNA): TGTGCCAGCAGCTTCGGACAGTACTATGGCTACACCTTC.